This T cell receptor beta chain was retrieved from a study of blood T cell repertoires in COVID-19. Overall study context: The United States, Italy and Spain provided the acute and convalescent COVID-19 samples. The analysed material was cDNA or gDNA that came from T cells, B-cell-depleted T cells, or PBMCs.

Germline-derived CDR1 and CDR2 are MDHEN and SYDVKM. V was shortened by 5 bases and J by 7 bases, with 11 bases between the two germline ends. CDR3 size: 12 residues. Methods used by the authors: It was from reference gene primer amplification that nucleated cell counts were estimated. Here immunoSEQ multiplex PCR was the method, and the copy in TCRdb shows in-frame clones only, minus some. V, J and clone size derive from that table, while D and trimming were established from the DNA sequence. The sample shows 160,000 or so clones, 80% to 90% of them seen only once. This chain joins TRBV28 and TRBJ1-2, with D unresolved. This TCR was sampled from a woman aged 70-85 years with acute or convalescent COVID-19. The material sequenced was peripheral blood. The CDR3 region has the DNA TGTGCCAGCAGTACCAGACCGGGTGGCTACACCTTC. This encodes CASSTRPGGYTF.